This T cell receptor beta chain appears in the sequencing data of a study of response to subunit inactivated influenza vaccine. The CDR3 extends over 13 amino acids. Per the germline V gene, CDR1 is MDHEN and CDR2 is SYDVKM. This clonotype was seen only a few times. Its target is unknown. At one end, the junction sequence differs from germline, possibly due to a read error. TCRdb redid the calling of the RT-PCR reads with MiXCR, one entry per CDR3 protein. Of under 200,000 distinct CDR3 sequences listed, 9.5% to 13% were seen once; the top ten hold around an eighth. Findings and limits, study-wide: The authors put forward the suggestion that each seasonal influenza vaccination may bring in only a limited number of new T cells.

This receptor was taken from a man aged 45-65 years who received an inactivated influenza vaccine. This chain links TRBV28 with TRBJ2-7, with 9 bases that match TRBD2. The specimen was non-naive T cells sorted from PBMCs, collected roughly 45 days after vaccination. The CDR3 DNA reads TGTGCCAGCAGTTTATTACGGCGGGAGGGCGCCAGCTTC. It specifies CASSLLRREGASF.